A single sample gave rise to the 13 T cell receptor beta chains below, sequenced in a study of blood T cell repertoires in COVID-19 (dated by TCRdb to 2018 to 2020). The library came from the immunoSEQ multiplex PCR assay. Imported from immuneACCESS, the table was reduced by TCRdb to in-frame sequences with V and J called. These copies leave out some clones; in studies compared against another copy, an unresolved V gene accounts for under half, and the cause of the remainder is not known. Recorded for this sample are approximately 230,000 clones; around 90% of them occurred a single time. The top ten constitute roughly 14% of the sample. The sample comprised PBMCs or T cells enriched from blood (not recorded which). These receptors all come from a woman aged 45 to 65 with acute COVID-19.

This clone occurred a few times. The chain is built from TRBV6-5 and TRBJ2-1; 12 bases are shared with TRBD2. CDR3 length: 15 amino acids. With V trimmed by 6 bases and J by 6 bases, 6 bases remained unmatched. Germline-derived CDR1 and CDR2 are MNHEY and SVGAGI. The CDR3 DNA is TGTGCCAGCAGCGCTCTAGCGGGAGGGCCCAATGAGCAGTTCTTC. Its translation: CASSALAGGPNEQFF.

The chain links TRBV7-3 to TRBJ2-1, with 7 positions matching TRBD1. Germline CDR1 reads SGHTA; CDR2 reads FQGTGA. The CDR3 runs to 17 residues. Trimming cost V 4 bases and J 1 base; bases outside gene matches: 10. Here the CDR3 DNA reads TGTGCCAGCAGCTCAGCCGGGACAGATTTTTCCTACAATGAGCAGTTCTTC. Amino acid sequence: CASSSAGTDFSYNEQFF.

The chain links TRBV6-5 to TRBJ1-2, with TRBD1 matching over 9 bases. The germline V gene has CDR1 MNHEY and CDR2 SVGAGI. This CDR3 region has 16 residues. Trimming cost V 4 bases and J 4 bases; bases outside gene matches: 10. The CDR3 region is CASSFSRTGASYGYTF. CDR3 bases: TGTGCCAGCAGTTTTTCTCGGACAGGGGCTTCCTATGGCTACACCTTC.

This chain joins TRBV12-3 or TRBV12-4 and TRBJ2-7; D perhaps matches TRBD2 (6 bases). Deletions cut 3 bases from V and 4 bases from J, with 10 bases between. This CDR3 has 13 residues. The CDR3 DNA follows: TGTGCCAGCAGTTTCCAGGGAGGATACGAGCAGTACTTC. It codes for CASSFQGGYEQYF.

This clone has only a few counts. The chain carries TRBV18 and TRBJ1-6; D remains ambiguous. The CDR3 loop spans 11 amino acids. Per germline, CDR1 KGHSH and CDR2 LQKENI. The V and J ends lost 11 bases and 5 bases respectively, with 7 bases between them. The CDR3 loop is CASSDNSPLHF. DNA of the CDR3: TGTGCCTCCTCGGATAATTCACCCCTCCACTTT.

The chain uses TRBV21-1 and TRBJ2-1; TRBD1, the table's D call, was not compared with the DNA. TRBV21-1 is assigned pseudogene status. This CDR3 spans 19 amino acids. CDR3 residues: CASSGQEGDRESRPNEQFF. In nucleotides, the CDR3 is TGTGCCAGCAGCGGTCAAGAGGGGGACAGGGAAAGTCGGCCCAATGAGCAGTTCTTC.

The rearrangement uses TRBV7-9 and TRBJ2-1; possible D gene TRBD1, 5 bases. Germline V gene data show CDR1 as SEHNR and CDR2 as FQNEAQ (reference sequence). V gave up 1 base and J gave up 0 bases, with 7 bases separating them. The CDR3 contains 15 residues. The CDR3 region has the DNA TGTGCCAGCAGCTTAGTAGACAGCTCCTACAATGAGCAGTTCTTC. As protein: CASSLVDSSYNEQFF.

V gene TRBV28 combines with J gene TRBJ1-1, with 8 positions matching TRBD1. The CDR3 sequence is 13 residues long. Germline-derived CDR1 and CDR2 are MDHEN and SYDVKM. J was trimmed by 4 bases and V by 5 bases; bases with no gene match: 3. This CDR3 reads CASSPRGPTEAFF. CDR3 nucleotide sequence: TGTGCCAGCAGTCCCAGGGGGCCCACTGAAGCTTTCTTT.

The chain links TRBV3-1 (or the pseudogene TRBV3-2) to TRBJ1-5; no firm D call. V was shortened by 3 bases and J by 4 bases, with 4 bases between the two germline ends. The CDR3 contains 12 residues. CDR1 LGHDT and CDR2 YNNKEL come from the germline V gene (reference sequence). The CDR3 loop is CASSHMNQPQHF. For the CDR3, the DNA is TGTGCCAGCAGCCATATGAATCAGCCCCAGCATTTT.

The chain joins TRBV2 to TRBJ2-3, with 8 positions matching TRBD1. Per the germline V gene, CDR1 is SNHLY and CDR2 is FYNNEI. Trimming removed 6 bases from V and 3 bases from J; junction bases left unmatched: 8. The CDR3 is 15 residues long. DNA of the CDR3: TGTGCCAGCAGGGGGGGACAGGCTTGGACAGATACGCAGTATTTT. Translated, it gives CASRGGQAWTDTQYF.

This chain joins TRBV28 and TRBJ2-3; 13 bases fit TRBD2. This CDR3 region has 16 residues. V lost 8 bases and J lost 3; bases outside the gene matches: 8. CDR1 is MDHEN and CDR2 is SYDVKM in the germline V gene. The CDR3 coding sequence is TGTGCCAGCTTCCCGACTAGCGGGAGGATGACAGATACGCAGTATTTT. It is translated as CASFPTSGRMTDTQYF.

The chain carries TRBV19 and TRBJ2-1; D is perhaps TRBD2 (6 bases). The ends were cut back, 1 base at V and 8 bases at J, with 15 bases in the middle. The CDR3 is 15 residues long. Germline V gives CDR1 LNHDA, CDR2 SQIVND (reference sequence). The CDR3 DNA follows: TGTGCCAGTAGTATAGGAGGGACTCGAGGCGATGAGCAGTTCTTC. Translation: CASSIGGTRGDEQFF. The full variable domain, completed using reference TRBV19 and TRBJ2-1, is DGGITQSPKYLFRKEGQNVTLSCEQNLNHDAMYWYRQDPGQGLRLIYYSQIVNDFQKGDIAEGYSVSREKKESFPLTVTSAQKNPTAFYLCASSIGGTRGDEQFFGPGTRLTVL.

The V and J genes are TRBV5-1 and TRBJ2-7, with D tentatively TRBD1 (5 bases). CDR1 SGHRS and CDR2 YFSETQ come from the germline V gene. Trimming stripped 0 bases from V and 5 bases from J, with 12 bases between. The CDR3 totals 14 residues. The CDR3 DNA reads as TGCGCCAGCAGCTTGGGGGTCAGGGTGAACGAGCAGTACTTC. Its protein is CASSLGVRVNEQYF.